This TCR beta chain was retrieved from a study of blood T cell repertoires in COVID-19. Trimming took 6 bases from V and 0 from J, leaving 9 bases between them. The CDR3 length is 14 residues. Looked up from germline, CDR1 is MDHEN and CDR2 is SYDVKM. This clone appeared a single time. TCRdb's copy holds only in-frame clones and misses some; the assay was immunoSEQ multiplex PCR. The table has tens of thousands of clones, under 85% seen once. The receptor's source is an elderly woman with acute or convalescent COVID-19. This chain uses TRBV28 with TRBJ2-1, with D possibly being TRBD2 (6 bases). The specimen was peripheral blood. The CDR3 sequence is CASSLGSSYNEQFF. The CDR3 coding sequence is TGTGCCAGCAGCCTCGGGAGCTCCTACAATGAGCAGTTCTTC.